The entry below gives a single T cell receptor beta chain sequence along with its context. The antigen remains undetermined. The junction shows a germline mismatch at one end, possibly a read error. This CDR3 is also generated by other DNA sequences in the sample. The protocol was immunoSEQ multiplex PCR, while the TCRdb copy is restricted to in-frame clones and leaves out a portion. The sample carries tens of thousands of clones, roughly 80% recorded once. These data come from a study of T cells in narcolepsy. Study-wide results and limits: Blood of same and different patients, but not healthy controls, reportedly held recurring autoreactive clonotypes. Comparing one patient's CSF and blood CD4+ clonotypes highlighted HCRT- and TRIB2-specific autoreactive clonotypes.

The CDR3 has 14 amino acids. Germline assignment: CDR1 MNHEY and CDR2 SMNVEV (reference sequence). Specimen: memory (CD45RA-) CD4+ T cells from blood. The chain carries TRBV27 and TRBJ2-5; 8 nucleotides agree with TRBD2. The receptor was isolated from a human donor in good health. The CDR3 sequence is CASSPRGGPETQYF. The DNA for the CDR3 is TGTGCTAGCAGTCCACGGGGGGGCCCCGAGACCCAGTACTTC.